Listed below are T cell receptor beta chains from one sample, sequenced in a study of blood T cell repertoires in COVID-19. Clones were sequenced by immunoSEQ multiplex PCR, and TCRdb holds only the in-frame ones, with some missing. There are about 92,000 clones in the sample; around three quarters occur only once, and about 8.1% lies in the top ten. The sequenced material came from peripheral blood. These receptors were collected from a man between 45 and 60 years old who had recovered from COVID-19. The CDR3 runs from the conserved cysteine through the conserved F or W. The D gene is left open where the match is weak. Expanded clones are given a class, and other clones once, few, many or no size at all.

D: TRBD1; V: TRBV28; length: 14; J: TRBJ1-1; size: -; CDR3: CASSFGRGRTEAFF; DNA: TGTGCCAGCAGTTTTGGCAGGGGGCGCACTGAAGCTTTCTTT
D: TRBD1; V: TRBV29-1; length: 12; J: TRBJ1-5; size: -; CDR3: CSARDSQGPQHF; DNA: TGCAGCGCCAGGGACAGCCAGGGGCCCCAGCATTTT
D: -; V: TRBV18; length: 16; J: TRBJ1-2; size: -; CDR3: CASSPSSSVWTDGYTF; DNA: TGTGCCAGCTCACCATCTTCTTCGGTCTGGACAGATGGCTACACCTTC
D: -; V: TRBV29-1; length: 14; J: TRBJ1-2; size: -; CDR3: CSVTRLNTWYGYTF; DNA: TGCAGCGTTACCCGACTCAATACCTGGTATGGCTACACCTTC
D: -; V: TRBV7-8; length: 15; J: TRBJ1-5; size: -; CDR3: CASSLARSRNQPQHF; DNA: TGTGCCAGCAGCTTAGCAAGGAGTCGCAATCAGCCCCAGCATTTT
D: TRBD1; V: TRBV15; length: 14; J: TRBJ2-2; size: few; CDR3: CATRQGGNTGELFF; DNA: TGTGCCACCAGACAGGGGGGTAACACCGGGGAGCTGTTTTTT
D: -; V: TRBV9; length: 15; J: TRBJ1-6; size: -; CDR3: CASKRGSSYNSPLHF; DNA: TGTGCCAGCAAAAGGGGGAGCTCCTATAATTCACCCCTCCACTTT
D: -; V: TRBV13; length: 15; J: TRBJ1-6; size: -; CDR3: CASSLVGAGNSPLHF; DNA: TGTGCCAGCAGCTTAGTAGGGGCCGGTAATTCACCCCTCCACTTT
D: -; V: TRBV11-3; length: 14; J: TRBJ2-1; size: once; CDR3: CASSTDRNYNEQFF; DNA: TGTGCCAGCAGTACTGACAGGAACTACAATGAGCAGTTCTTC
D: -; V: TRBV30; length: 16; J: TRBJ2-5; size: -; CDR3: CAWSVHPSAGRETQYF; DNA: TGTGCCTGGAGTGTACACCCATCGGCGGGTCGAGAGACCCAGTACTTC
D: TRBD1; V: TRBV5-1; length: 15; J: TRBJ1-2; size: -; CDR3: CATKGGQVSNYGYTF; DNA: TGCGCCACCAAGGGGGGACAGGTTTCTAACTATGGCTACACCTTC
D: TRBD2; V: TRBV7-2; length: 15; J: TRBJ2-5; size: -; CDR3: CASSFGGGRWETQYF; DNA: TGTGCCAGCAGCTTCGGCGGGGGGAGATGGGAGACCCAGTACTTC
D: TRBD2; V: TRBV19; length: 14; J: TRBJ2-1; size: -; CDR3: CASSSSGPWNEQFF; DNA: TGTGCCAGTAGTTCTAGCGGACCTTGGAATGAGCAGTTCTTC
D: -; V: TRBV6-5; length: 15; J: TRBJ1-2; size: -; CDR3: CASSYSGGSRYGYTF; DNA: TGTGCCAGCAGTTACTCAGGGGGATCCCGCTATGGCTACACCTTC
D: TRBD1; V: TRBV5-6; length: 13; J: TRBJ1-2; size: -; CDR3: CASSLTGAEGYTF; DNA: TGTGCCAGCAGCCTGACAGGGGCGGAAGGCTACACCTTC
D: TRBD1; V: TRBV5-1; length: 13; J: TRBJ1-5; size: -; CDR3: CASSKGQGQPQHF; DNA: TGCGCCAGCAGCAAAGGACAGGGGCAGCCCCAGCATTTT
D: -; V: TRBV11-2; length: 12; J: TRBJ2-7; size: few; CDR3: CASSLDRSEQYF; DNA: TGTGCCAGCAGCTTAGATCGTTCCGAGCAGTACTTC
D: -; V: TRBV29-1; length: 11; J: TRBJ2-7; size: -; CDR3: CSVESGYEQYF; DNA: TGCAGCGTTGAATCAGGCTACGAGCAGTACTTC
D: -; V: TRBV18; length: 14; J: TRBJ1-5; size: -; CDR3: CASSPQGRHQPQHF; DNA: TGTGCCAGCTCACCCCAGGGGCGACATCAGCCCCAGCATTTT
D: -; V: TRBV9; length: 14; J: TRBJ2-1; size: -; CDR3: CASSRDVGSNEQFF; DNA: TGTGCCAGCAGCCGGGATGTGGGGAGCAATGAGCAGTTCTTC
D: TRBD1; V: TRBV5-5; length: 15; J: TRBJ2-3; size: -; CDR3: CASSLRTGSPDTQYF; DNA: TGTGCCAGCAGCTTACGGACAGGGAGCCCAGATACGCAGTATTTT
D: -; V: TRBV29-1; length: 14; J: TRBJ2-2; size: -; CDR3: CSVVWHANTGELFF; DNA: TGCAGCGTTGTCTGGCACGCGAACACCGGGGAGCTGTTTTTT
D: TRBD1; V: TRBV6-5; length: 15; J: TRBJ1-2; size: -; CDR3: CASSFGTGATRGYTF; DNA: TGTGCCAGCAGTTTTGGGACAGGCGCGACTCGTGGCTACACCTTC
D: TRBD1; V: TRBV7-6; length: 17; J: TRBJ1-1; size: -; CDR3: CASSLGTGGLGNTEAFF; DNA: TGTGCCAGCAGCTTAGGGACAGGGGGTTTGGGGAACACTGAAGCTTTCTTT
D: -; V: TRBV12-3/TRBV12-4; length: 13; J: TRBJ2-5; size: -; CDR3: CASSFIQQETQYF; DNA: TGTGCCAGCAGTTTCATACAGCAAGAGACCCAGTACTTC
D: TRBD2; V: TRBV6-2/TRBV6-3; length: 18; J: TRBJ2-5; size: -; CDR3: CASSYSPLTSGSRETQYF; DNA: TGTGCCAGCAGTTACTCACCCCTAACTAGCGGGAGTAGGGAGACCCAGTACTTC
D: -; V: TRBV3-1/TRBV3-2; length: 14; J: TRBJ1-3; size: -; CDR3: CASRVQGSGNTIYF; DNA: TGTGCCAGCAGGGTGCAGGGATCTGGAAACACCATATATTTT